In its sample, the clone carrying this T cell receptor beta chain was seen a few times. Antigen specificity is unknown. HTBI primers from iRepertoire and Arm-PCR of CDR3 regions yielded the TCR beta libraries. In the authors' workflow: The samples included around 62 TRBV and 14 TRBJ segments. TCRdb re-called the multiplex PCR reads with MiXCR, one entry per CDR3 protein. The authors' filters were not applied to this entry. Of a few hundred thousand distinct CDR3 sequences listed, about 25% are singletons. The sample comes from a study of regulatory T cells in long-lasting Graves disease. Background on the study: Persistent Graves' disease denoted over 5 years of antithyroid drugs plus positive TSH receptor antibodies.

Study-wide points: Whereas new patients shared 966 public clonotypes, persistent patients shared more, at 2,500 to 3,500. Persistent disease preferred TRBV28, TRBJ1-2 and TRBJ2-5; new disease, TRBV20-1 and TRBJ2-1.

Germline values: CDR1 MGHDK, CDR2 SYGVNS. This CDR3 has 16 amino acids. The V end lost 0 bases, the J end lost 7 bases, and 13 bases lay between the germline ends. This sample's time point: persistent/refractory GD, antithyroid drugs over 5 years with positive TRAb. From RNA extracted from PBMCs, the TCR library was made. This TCR was sampled from a female donor with Graves disease. The rearrangement joins TRBV25-1 to TRBJ1-6; D gene ambiguous. The sequenced sample was peripheral blood mononuclear cells (PBMCs), obtained when the disease was refractory, from a patient treated with antithyroid drugs. This chain's CDR3 is CASSEYSGSWNSPLHF. CDR3 DNA: TGTGCCAGCAGTGAATATTCCGGCAGCTGGAATTCACCCCTCCACTTT.